The clone carrying this T cell receptor (beta chain) is a singleton in its sample. Its antigen is currently unknown. Assay: immunoSEQ multiplex PCR; the TCRdb copy retains only in-frame clones and omits some. The data contain approximately 340,000 clones, around 70% of them singletons. None of the donors, who were healthy HIV-negative adults, had recently had acute infections or vaccinations. This specimen belongs to a study of shared clonotypes between healthy human individuals. General study results and limits: The sampled material consisted only of blood, and tissue repertoires are likely to differ. Sharing across a handful of donors was seen in roughly 5% of naive CD4 clonotypes.

This CDR3 has 15 residues. The V segment lost 0 bases and the J segment 5 bases; nucleotides outside the gene matches: 2. Germline-derived CDR1 and CDR2 are SGHNT and YYREEE (reference sequence). This clonotype was obtained from a man aged 25-40 years in good health. The sequenced sample consisted of memory CD4+ T cells sorted from blood. Subset specified: CD45RA-negative fraction. The genes are TRBV5-4 and TRBJ2-2, with 9 bases aligning to TRBD2. The CDR3: CASSLDLAGTGELFF. In nucleotides, the CDR3 is TGTGCCAGCAGCTTGGATCTAGCGGGAACCGGGGAGCTGTTTTTT.